These 30 T cell receptor beta chains share one sample of origin, sequenced in a study of human T cells and chemical hapten exposure. Using its own MiXCR run on the RACE reads, TCRdb lists one record per CDR3 protein. Here the sample spans fewer than 300,000 distinct CDR3 sequences, just under 8% being singletons. The time point here: pre-sensitization, week 0. Treatment meaning: therapeutic diphenylcyclopropenone sensitization with weekly scalp DPC. The source was whole blood, collected in connection with sensitization to the hapten diphenylcyclopropenone (DPC). Receptor source: a man younger than 35 with alopecia areata. Some clones in this sample may be carry-over from other donors' samples.

The V and J genes are TRBV6-6 and TRBJ1-2; D is possibly TRBD1 (5 bases). There are 15 residues in the CDR3. V was clipped by 4 bases and J by 2 bases, with 14 bases between them. The V gene's germline CDR1 is MNHNY and CDR2 SVGAGI (reference sequence). The CDR3 loop is CASSSMDMSNYGYTF. The CDR3 DNA reads as TGTGCCAGCAGTTCTATGGACATGTCGAACTATGGCTACACCTTC.

This sequence joins TRBV5-1 and TRBJ2-1; 9 bases match TRBD1. CDR3 length: 16 amino acids. The junction had 17 bases not matched to a gene; V was cut back by 4 bases and J by 12 bases. CDR1 and CDR2 from the germline V gene are SGHRS and YFSETQ. This CDR3 reads CASSPRGEGQGRGQFF. The CDR3, as DNA: TGCGCCAGCAGCCCCCGGGGAGAGGGACAGGGAAGAGGGCAGTTCTTC.

V gene TRBV9 combines with J gene TRBJ1-3, with 7 bases identical to TRBD1. There are 16 residues in the CDR3. Germline V gives CDR1 SGDLS, CDR2 YYNGEE. The junction had 6 bases not matched to a gene; V was cut back by 0 bases and J by 3 bases. CDR3 in amino acids: CASSVAEGAHGNTIYF. For the CDR3, the DNA is TGTGCCAGCAGCGTAGCTGAGGGGGCTCATGGAAACACCATATATTTT.

The rearrangement uses TRBV6-6 and TRBJ1-1, with D tentatively TRBD1 (6 bases). CDR1 and CDR2 from the germline V gene are MNHNY and SVGAGI (reference sequence). This CDR3 has 16 amino acids. Trimming took 0 bases from V and 1 from J, leaving 12 bases between them. The CDR3 region is CASSYSGAGRNTEAFF. In DNA form, the CDR3 reads TGTGCCAGCAGTTACTCGGGGGCCGGACGGAACACTGAAGCTTTCTTT.

J is TRBJ2-1 and V is TRBV7-9; 11 bases are a match to TRBD2. This CDR3 contains 14 residues. Germline-derived CDR1 and CDR2 are SEHNR and FQNEAQ (reference sequence). The J segment lost 8 bases and the V segment lost 5 bases, leaving 5 bases of the junction unmatched. The CDR3 DNA is TGTGCCAGCAGCCCGACTAGCGGGGCATATGAGCAGTTCTTC. Amino acids: CASSPTSGAYEQFF.

In this sample, this clonotype turned up a few times. This sequence joins TRBV29-1 and TRBJ2-2; D uncertain. The CDR3 totals 11 residues. Trimming removed 7 bases at V and 1 base at J, with 4 bases between. Per germline, CDR1 SQVTM and CDR2 ANQGSEA. The CDR3 coding sequence is TGCAGCGCTCAGAACACCGGGGAGCTGTTTTTT. Amino acid sequence: CSAQNTGELFF.

V and J are TRBV12-3 or TRBV12-4 and TRBJ2-3, with 8 nucleotides matching TRBD1. The CDR3 is 16 amino acids. V lost 5 bases, J lost 4 bases, and 11 bases stayed unmatched. CDR3 sequence: CASSTEDREDADTQYF. DNA for the CDR3: TGTGCCAGCAGTACGGAGGACAGGGAAGATGCAGATACGCAGTATTTT.

This chain connects TRBV24-1 to TRBJ2-1; TRBD1 or TRBD2 may be the D gene (5 bases each). This CDR3 is 12 amino acids long. CDR1 is KGHDR, CDR2 SFDVKD, per germline. V shed 2 bases and J shed 7 bases, with 5 bases lying between them. The DNA of the CDR3 is TGTGCCACCAGTGATTGGGGGAATGAGCAGTTCTTC. Its translation: CATSDWGNEQFF.

This sequence joins TRBV20-1 and TRBJ1-6; tentatively, D is TRBD1 (5 bases). V lost 1 base to trimming and J lost 5 bases, with 12 bases between them. This CDR3 comprises 15 residues. Germline CDR1 and CDR2: DFQATT and SNEGSKA (reference sequence). The CDR3 spells CSARGQGVNNSPLHF. In nucleotides, the CDR3 is TGCAGTGCTAGAGGGCAGGGAGTCAATAATTCACCCCTCCACTTT.

This clonotype came up many times. This chain joins TRBV27 and TRBJ1-2; TRBD1 is a possible D gene (6 bases). V lost 1 base, J lost 3 bases, and 6 bases lay in between. CDR1 and CDR2 (germline): MNHEY, SMNVEV (reference sequence). The length of the CDR3 is 13 residues. The DNA of the CDR3 is TGTGCCAGCAGTTTATACAGGGACTATGGCTACACCTTC. This translates into CASSLYRDYGYTF.

This clonotype has just a few counts. The chain recombines TRBV5-6 with TRBJ2-3, with 10 positions matching TRBD2. J was trimmed by 5 bases and V by 0 bases; bases with no gene match: 6. CDR3 length equals 16 residues. Germline CDR1 and CDR2: SGHDT and YYEEEE. The CDR3 is CASSLEVAGGLDTQYF. Here the CDR3 DNA reads TGTGCCAGCAGCTTGGAAGTAGCGGGGGGATTAGATACGCAGTATTTT.

This clonotype came up a few times. The chain couples TRBV24-1 to TRBJ2-2; a possible D gene is TRBD2 (7 bases). The CDR3 spans 16 residues. Trimming took off 0 bases at V and 4 bases at J, with 11 bases between the two ends. The V gene's germline CDR1 is KGHDR and CDR2 SFDVKD. CDR3 in amino acids: CATSDLRGGTTGELFF. The CDR3 DNA reads as TGTGCCACCAGTGATTTGCGCGGGGGCACCACCGGGGAGCTGTTTTTT.

This chain connects TRBV5-1 to TRBJ2-1; D gene unclear. The CDR3 is 12 residues long. Per germline, CDR1 SGHRS and CDR2 YFSETQ. Trimming pared 0 bases from V and 10 bases from J, leaving 8 bases between. Here the CDR3 DNA reads TGCGCCAGCAGCTTGGTACTACCGGAGCAGTTCTTC. It specifies CASSLVLPEQFF. Based on the CDR3 plus reference TRBV5-1 and TRBJ2-1, the full variable domain is KAGVTQTPRYLIKTRGQQVTLSCSPISGHRSVSWYQQTPGQGLQFLFEYFSETQRNKGNFPGRFSGRQFSNSRSEMNVSTLELGDSALYLCASSLVLPEQFFGPGTRLTVL.

This clonotype was seen a handful of times. The chain is built from TRBV3-1 and TRBJ1-1; the D is unclear. V was cut by 1 base and J by 0 bases, with 9 bases left in between. The V gene's germline CDR1 is LGHDT and CDR2 YNNKEL (reference sequence). The CDR3 has 15 residues. CDR3 residues: CASSQGPLMNTEAFF. DNA for the CDR3: TGTGCCAGCAGCCAAGGGCCACTAATGAACACTGAAGCTTTCTTT. Variable domain in full (rest from reference TRBV3-1 and TRBJ1-1): DTAVSQTPKYLVTQMGNDKSIKCEQNLGHDTMYWYKQDSKKFLKIMFSYNNKELIINETVPNRFSPKSPDKAHLNLHINSLELGDSAVYFCASSQGPLMNTEAFFGQGTRLTVV.

This clonotype has a handful of counts. The chain carries TRBV7-9 and TRBJ2-2; no reliable D call. The CDR3 consists of 14 residues. V was cut by 2 bases and J by 10 bases, with 14 bases left in between. The germline V gene has CDR1 SEHNR and CDR2 FQNEAQ (reference sequence). Here the CDR3 reads CASSLWTDRQELFF. CDR3 bases: TGTGCCAGCAGCTTATGGACCGACCGACAGGAGCTGTTTTTT.

V and J are TRBV5-1 and TRBJ2-5; D is perhaps TRBD1 (6 bases). The CDR3 spans 16 residues. V was shortened by 1 base and J by 4 bases, with 17 bases between the two germline ends. The germline V gene encodes CDR1 SGHRS and CDR2 YFSETQ. In nucleotides, the CDR3 is TGCGCCAGCAGCTTGAGCGCGTCAGGGGAAAGAGAGACCCAGTACTTC. It codes for CASSLSASGERETQYF.

The J gene is TRBJ2-3, the V gene TRBV29-1; D may be TRBD1 or TRBD2 (5 bases each). Trimming cost V 4 bases and J 4 bases, with 12 bases left between them. This CDR3 has 13 amino acids. The germline CDR1 and CDR2 sequences are SQVTM and ANQGSEA. CDR3 protein: CSVARGVPDTQYF. In DNA, the CDR3 is TGCAGCGTTGCGAGGGGAGTCCCAGATACGCAGTATTTT.

Notes on this clonotype: A read error may account for a junction end that differs from germline. The genes are TRBV4-3 and TRBJ1-6; TRBD1 aligns across 8 bases. The CDR3 loop spans 18 amino acids. Germline CDR1 reads LGHNA; CDR2 reads YSLEER. This CDR3 is CASSQSGQGGRTNSPLHF. The DNA of the CDR3 is TGCGCCAGCAGCCAATCCGGACAGGGAGGTAGAACAAATTCGCCCCTCCACTTT.

The gene calls are TRBV12-3 or TRBV12-4 and TRBJ1-2; no definite D call. The CDR3 sequence is 13 residues long. Trimming cost V 5 bases and J 3 bases, with 10 bases left between them. Here the CDR3 reads CASSPSRDYGYTF. The CDR3 DNA reads TGTGCCAGCAGTCCCTCGAGAGACTATGGCTACACCTTC.

In its sample, this clonotype was seen many times. The chain combines TRBV7-3 with TRBJ1-1, with a tentative D call TRBD1 (5 bases). Per the germline V gene, CDR1 is SGHTA and CDR2 is FQGTGA. This CDR3 has 14 amino acids. The V gene lost 2 bases and the J gene lost 5 bases, with 12 bases spanning the gap. The CDR3 sequence: CASSLYSEGTEAFF. In DNA form, the CDR3 reads TGTGCCAGCAGCTTATATTCCGAGGGGACTGAAGCTTTCTTT.

This clonotype came up many times. V usage is TRBV4-1 and J usage is TRBJ2-7; no clear D gene. V lost 3 bases, J lost 5 bases, and 8 bases lay in between. Germline CDR1 and CDR2: MGHRA and YSYEKL. This CDR3 region has 12 residues. CDR3 in amino acids: CASSHITDEQYF. The CDR3 DNA is TGCGCCAGCAGCCATATTACAGACGAGCAGTACTTC.

This clonotype occurred a few times. This sequence joins TRBV28 and TRBJ1-1; 7 nucleotides match TRBD1. This CDR3 contains 15 residues. Germline V gene lookup returns CDR1 MDHEN and CDR2 SYDVKM. The V and J ends lost 6 bases and 4 bases, in that order; junction bases with no gene match: 11. The CDR3 nucleotides read TGTGCCAGCAGCTCCACCGGGACAGCGGTCACTGAAGCTTTCTTT. Translated: CASSSTGTAVTEAFF.

This clonotype showed up just a few times. The chain is built from TRBV2 and TRBJ2-7, with D possibly being TRBD2 (6 bases). CDR1 and CDR2 from the germline V gene are SNHLY and FYNNEI. The ends were cut back, 3 bases at V and 3 bases at J, with 12 bases in the middle. The CDR3 spans 14 residues. CDR3 in amino acids: CASSETGDIYEQYV. The CDR3 nucleotides read TGTGCCAGCAGTGAGACGGGAGATATCTACGAGCAGTACGTC.

This sequence joins TRBV12-3 or TRBV12-4 and TRBJ2-2, with D perhaps given as TRBD1 or TRBD2 (7 bases each). The CDR3 runs to 16 residues. V dropped 7 bases and J dropped 7 bases, with 22 bases sitting between them. Here the CDR3 DNA reads TGTGCCAGCAACCCACGGGGGGAGGGGGCGAACGGGGAGCTGTTTTTT. Amino acids: CASNPRGEGANGELFF.

This clonotype was detected only a few times. The V and J genes are TRBV7-2 and TRBJ1-1; TRBD1 matches 7 bases. CDR1 is SGHTA, CDR2 FQGNSA, per germline. This CDR3 is built from 16 residues. V trimming: 2 bases; J trimming: 0 bases; junction bases outside the gene matches: 6. CDR3 residues: CASSLLLDRLNTEAFF. In DNA form, the CDR3 reads TGTGCCAGCAGCTTACTCCTGGACAGGCTGAACACTGAAGCTTTCTTT.

This clonotype was counted many times. This rearrangement joins TRBV20-1 to TRBJ1-5, with TRBD1 matching 7 bases. V was clipped by 6 bases and J by 9 bases; unmatched bases: 14. This CDR3 contains 14 residues. The germline V gene encodes CDR1 DFQATT and CDR2 SNEGSKA (reference sequence). The CDR3 region is CSATGTEVFSPQHF. The DNA for the CDR3 is TGCAGTGCGACCGGGACAGAGGTATTCTCGCCCCAGCATTTT.

This clonotype was recorded at least ten times. The chain carries TRBV12-3 or TRBV12-4 and TRBJ2-1, with a tentative D call TRBD2 (5 bases). The CDR3 runs 12 residues. Trimming left V 4 bases short and J 7 bases short, with 8 bases between. The CDR3 protein is CASSSPGNEQFF. CDR3 coding DNA: TGTGCCAGCAGTTCCCCGGGGAATGAGCAGTTCTTC.

This sequence joins TRBV20-1 and TRBJ1-6; 10 nucleotides match TRBD1. Germline V CDR1 and CDR2: DFQATT, SNEGSKA (reference sequence). CDR3 size: 18 residues. The ends lost 5 bases at V and 0 bases at J; junction bases unmatched: 10. Here the CDR3 reads CSAFPGQGSGSYNSPLHF. Here the CDR3 DNA reads TGCAGTGCTTTCCCGGGACAGGGGTCCGGCTCCTATAATTCACCCCTCCACTTT.

Many counts were recorded for this clonotype. The chain employs TRBV7-9 and TRBJ1-4, with a weak D call TRBD1 (5 bases). V was clipped by 2 bases and J by 6 bases, with 13 bases between them. This CDR3 region has 15 residues. CDR1 and CDR2 from the germline V gene are SEHNR and FQNEAQ (reference sequence). CDR3 region: CASSLSTARHEKLFF. The DNA for the CDR3 is TGTGCCAGCAGCTTATCGACAGCGAGGCATGAAAAACTGTTTTTT.

This clonotype was picked up a small number of times. The chain has TRBV7-2 and TRBJ2-5; unclear D gene. The V and J ends lost 1 base and 0 bases respectively, with 6 bases between them. Germline CDR1 is SGHTA and CDR2 is FQGNSA. This CDR3 spans 14 amino acids. CDR3 sequence: CASSLVGYQETQYF. The CDR3 DNA follows: TGTGCCAGCAGCTTAGTCGGGTACCAAGAGACCCAGTACTTC.